In its sample, the clone carrying this T cell receptor (beta chain) is medium-sized. About 480 ng RNA was reverse transcribed with alpha and beta constant-region primers. Each of the alpha and beta chains got its own library through chain-specific third strand synthesis with indices. TCRdb analysed the 5' RACE reads with MiXCR anew, one entry per CDR3 protein. This sample has 13,000 to 15,000 distinct CDR3 sequences, with about 9.8% found just once. Whole blood was used without fractionation, so all unsorted peripheral T cells were included. V was clipped by 6 bases and J by 6 bases; unmatched bases: 15. The CDR3 is 15 residues long. The germline V gene encodes CDR1 DFQATT and CDR2 SNEGSKA (reference sequence). The data were taken from a study of HIV-infected patients and healthy controls.

Sequencing used blood. The J gene is TRBJ1-1, the V gene TRBV20-1; 8 bases map to TRBD1. This TCR was sampled from an adult in good health. The CDR3 loop is CSARDRKVWVSEAFF. CDR3 nucleotides: TGCAGTGCCAGGGACAGGAAGGTTTGGGTCTCTGAAGCTTTCTTT.